This T cell receptor beta chain was captured by sequencing in a study of shared clonotypes between healthy human individuals. The V end lost 2 bases, the J end lost 6 bases, and 13 bases lay between the germline ends. Germline values: CDR1 SNHLY, CDR2 FYNNEI. The CDR3 length is 15 residues. About this clone: With a far larger clone one base away, a read error is the likely cause.

TCRdb keeps only in-frame clones here, not all; method: immunoSEQ multiplex PCR. The sample has about 520,000 clones, 81% seen once; the top ten hold roughly 13%. The receptor was isolated from a middle-aged woman in good health. Some clones in this sample may be carry-over from other donors' samples. The chain uses TRBV2 and TRBJ2-2; D is uncertain. The specimen was PBMCs. In DNA, the CDR3 is TGTGCCAGCAGTGAACTTCCCGCCTACGCCGGGGAGCTGTTTTTT. It yields the protein CASSELPAYAGELFF.